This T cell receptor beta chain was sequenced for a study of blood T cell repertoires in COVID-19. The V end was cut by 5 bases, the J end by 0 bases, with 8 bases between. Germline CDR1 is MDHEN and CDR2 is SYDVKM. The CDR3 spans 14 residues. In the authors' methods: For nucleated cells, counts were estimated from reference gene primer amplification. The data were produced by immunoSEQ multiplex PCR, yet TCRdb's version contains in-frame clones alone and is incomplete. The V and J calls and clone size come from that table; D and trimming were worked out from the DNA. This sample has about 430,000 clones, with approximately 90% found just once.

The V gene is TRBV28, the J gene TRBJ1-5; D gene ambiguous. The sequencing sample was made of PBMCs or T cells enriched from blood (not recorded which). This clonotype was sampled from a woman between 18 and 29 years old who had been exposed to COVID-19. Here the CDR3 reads CASSAVYSNQPQHF. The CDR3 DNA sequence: TGTGCCAGCAGTGCCGTCTATAGCAATCAGCCCCAGCATTTT.